A selection of T cell receptor beta chains follows, all from one sample in a study of shared clonotypes between healthy human individuals. The method was immunoSEQ multiplex PCR; TCRdb's version includes in-frame clones alone and lacks a portion of them. The repertoire holds fewer than 500,000 clones, roughly 85% seen once, with 9.5% to 15% in the top ten. Sequencing was performed on PBMCs. These receptors originate from a woman aged 40 to 50 in good health. Some clones in this sample may be carry-over from other donors' samples. Both conserved end residues are part of each CDR3. Fields, in order: V gene, D gene, clone size, J gene, CDR3 DNA, CDR3 protein. A D gene is named only where the DNA matches it firmly. Clone size is given for some rows only: seen once, a few or many times, or a class if the clone is expanded.

>TRBV7-6|.|.|TRBJ2-3
TGTGCCAGCAGCCTCCTGGACTATCGGATCACAGATACGCAGTATTTT
CASSLLDYRITDTQYF
>TRBV2|TRBD1|.|TRBJ1-5
TGTGCCAGCAGTGAAGCGGCAGGGGGGATTATCAATCAGCCCCAGCATTTT
CASSEAAGGIINQPQHF
>TRBV18|.|.|TRBJ1-2
TGTGCCAGCTCACCCGGCGGCGAGGGGTATGGCTACACCTTC
CASSPGGEGYGYTF
>TRBV6-5|TRBD2|.|TRBJ2-5
TGTGCCAGCAGTTACGGACTAGCGGGGCTCCAAGAGACCCAGTACTTC
CASSYGLAGLQETQYF
>TRBV9|.|.|TRBJ2-3
TGTGCCAGCAGCGTAGTGGGTAGCTACGCAGATACGCAGTATTTT
CASSVVGSYADTQYF
>TRBV10-1|TRBD1|.|TRBJ2-2
TGCGCCAGCAGTAAGGACAGGGGGACCGGGGAGCTGTTTTTT
CASSKDRGTGELFF
>TRBV5-1|TRBD2|.|TRBJ2-3
TGCGCCAGCAGCTTAACTAGCGGGAGGATAGATACGCAGTATTTT
CASSLTSGRIDTQYF
>TRBV5-4|TRBD2|once|TRBJ2-1
TGTGCCAGCAGTCCCGGGACTAGCGGGAGAATGGAGCAGTTCTTC
CASSPGTSGRMEQFF
>TRBV4-2|.|.|TRBJ1-1
TGTGCCAGCAGCCTCTCGGTCGTTTTGAACACTGAAGCTTTCTTT
CASSLSVVLNTEAFF
>TRBV19|.|.|TRBJ1-5
TGTGCCAGTAGTGCGGCAGGGGGCAATCAGCCCCAGCATTTT
CASSAAGGNQPQHF
>TRBV2|TRBD1|few|TRBJ1-4
TGTGCCAGCACGGGGACAGGCAATGAAAAACTGTTTTTT
CASTGTGNEKLFF
>TRBV27|TRBD2|.|TRBJ2-1
TGTGCCAGCAGTCCTGGGACTAGCGGAAACAATGAGCAGTTCTTC
CASSPGTSGNNEQFF
>TRBV28|.|.|TRBJ1-4
TGTGCCAGCAGTCCCTCAGCTGCAACTAATGAAAAACTGTTTTTT
CASSPSAATNEKLFF
>TRBV25-1|.|.|TRBJ2-7
TGTGCCAGCAGTGAGAGCATTTCTCCCAACTACGAGCAGTACTTC
CASSESISPNYEQYF